Listed here are 23 T cell receptor beta chains from one sample, sequenced in a study of vaccination and CD4 T cells after COVID-19. Scientists ran DNA taken from cultured CD4+ T cells through the Oncomine TCR Beta short-read assay for sequencing. TCRdb reprocessed the PCR reads with MiXCR, giving one entry per CDR3 protein. The table includes about 13,000 distinct CDR3 sequences, about 43% detected once. Their specific antigens are unknown. Regarding treatment: roughly ten-day PBMC culture with coronavirus spike peptide pools or control peptides (ViraFEST assay). Sequencing used CD4+ T cells from blood, cultured in vitro. These receptors originate from a human donor who had recovered from COVID-19.

The chain joins TRBV15 to TRBJ1-5; no clear D. This CDR3 is built from 13 residues. Per the germline V gene, CDR1 is LNHNV and CDR2 is YYDKDF (reference sequence). V was shortened by 3 bases and J by 5 bases, with 8 bases between the two germline ends. Here the CDR3 reads CATSSGSDQPQHF. The CDR3 DNA follows: TGTGCCACCAGCAGTGGCAGTGATCAGCCCCAGCATTTT.

The CDR3, as DNA: TGTGCCAGTAGGGGACAGGCGACCTATGGCTACACCTTC. It encodes CASRGQATYGYTF. The chain employs TRBV19 and TRBJ1-2, with TRBD1 matching 8 bases. The ends lost 6 bases at V and 4 bases at J; junction bases unmatched: 4. Per the germline V gene, CDR1 is LNHDA and CDR2 is SQIVND (reference sequence). The CDR3 is made up of 13 amino acids.

The rearrangement links TRBV11-2 to TRBJ2-7; D is uncertain. CDR3 length equals 12 residues. V was pared by 3 bases and J by 7 bases, with 10 bases between. Germline V gene sequence: CDR1 SGHAT, CDR2 FQNNGV. The CDR3 bases are TGTGCCAGCAGCTTGTACGGTGAAGAGCAGTACTTC. Residues: CASSLYGEEQYF.

V gene TRBV5-5 combines with J gene TRBJ1-1; maybe TRBD1 (6 bases). V lost 1 base to trimming and J lost 1 base, with 14 bases between them. This CDR3 is 16 amino acids long. Per the germline V gene, CDR1 is SGHKS and CDR2 is YYEKEE (reference sequence). CDR3 region: CASSLMGGTSNTEAFF. CDR3 in DNA: TGTGCCAGCAGCTTGATGGGGGGCACCTCGAACACTGAAGCTTTCTTT.

The rearrangement joins TRBV3-1 to TRBJ1-6; weak D call: TRBD1 (6 bases). Germline values: CDR1 LGHDT, CDR2 YNNKEL (reference sequence). The CDR3 extends over 14 amino acids. Trimming left V 5 bases short and J 7 bases short, with 12 bases between. CDR3 sequence: CASSKDSTNSPLHF. The DNA for the CDR3 is TGTGCCAGCAGCAAGGACAGTACCAATTCACCCCTCCACTTT.

This chain connects TRBV7-9 to TRBJ1-5; D remains ambiguous. Trimming took off 3 bases at V and 4 bases at J, with 7 bases between the two ends. The CDR3 spans 13 residues. Germline V gives CDR1 SEHNR, CDR2 FQNEAQ (reference sequence). CDR3 bases: TGTGCCAGCAGCTTCACAGAAAATCAGCCCCAGCATTTT. Encoded protein: CASSFTENQPQHF.

As to this clonotype: Germline and junction disagree at one end, which may indicate a read error. The chain employs TRBV20-1 and TRBJ1-4, with no clear D. The CDR3 runs to 12 residues. Per the germline V gene, CDR1 is DFQATT and CDR2 is SNEGSKA (reference sequence). CDR3 region: CSVRVPPLKTLF. DNA of the CDR3: TGCAGTGTAAGGGTCCCCCCATTAAAAACTCTTTTT.

V is TRBV28 and J is TRBJ2-7; D perhaps matches TRBD2 (5 bases). Looked up from germline, CDR1 is MDHEN and CDR2 is SYDVKM. The length of the CDR3 is 12 residues. V dropped 11 bases and J dropped 4 bases, with 15 bases sitting between them. The CDR3 nucleotides read TGTGCCTCCCTGAAAAGCGGTTACGAGCAGTACTTC. This gives the protein CASLKSGYEQYF.

The genes are TRBV6-5 and TRBJ1-2, with 9 nucleotides matching TRBD1. The CDR3 extends over 17 amino acids. V dropped 0 bases and J dropped 5; count of bases not matched to a gene: 10. Germline values: CDR1 MNHEY, CDR2 SVGAGI. The CDR3 protein is CASSYSTGQGRSYGYTF. The CDR3 DNA sequence: TGTGCCAGCAGTTACTCAACCGGACAGGGGAGGAGTTATGGCTACACCTTC.

This clonotype was observed a few times. The V and J genes are TRBV20-1 and TRBJ2-7, with 13 bases lining up with TRBD2. The V and J ends lost 2 bases and 5 bases, in that order; junction bases with no gene match: 3. Germline V gene data show CDR1 as DFQATT and CDR2 as SNEGSKA (reference sequence). The CDR3 contains 14 residues. The CDR3 region is CSARRTSGSNEQYF. The CDR3 coding sequence is TGCAGTGCTAGAAGGACTAGCGGGAGTAACGAGCAGTACTTC.

This clonotype was seen a few times. J is TRBJ1-4 and V is TRBV20-1, with a weak D call TRBD1 (6 bases). The CDR3 is 11 residues long. Germline CDR1 is DFQATT and CDR2 is SNEGSKA (reference sequence). V dropped 7 bases and J dropped 7 bases, with 10 bases sitting between them. CDR3 nucleotides: TGCAGTGGGGGGCTTGGTGAAAAACTGTTTTTT. Protein product: CSGGLGEKLFF.

The CDR3 DNA follows: TGTGCCAGTAGTGTTATGACATTGCCCCAGCATTTT. Its translation: CASSVMTLPQHF. The rearrangement joins TRBV19 to TRBJ1-5; D uncertain. Germline CDR1 reads LNHDA; CDR2 reads SQIVND (reference sequence). Trimming took off 5 bases at V and 9 bases at J, with 11 bases between the two ends. The CDR3 is 12 amino acids.

This chain joins TRBV28 and TRBJ2-1; 16 nucleotides match TRBD2. After removal of 5 bases from V and 8 bases from J, the junction contained 6 bases not matched to a gene. This CDR3 has 16 amino acids. Germline CDR1 is MDHEN and CDR2 is SYDVKM. The CDR3 loop is CASSGRGLAGGYEQFF. CDR3 sequence (DNA): TGTGCCAGCAGTGGCAGGGGACTAGCGGGAGGGTATGAGCAGTTCTTC.

The V and J genes are TRBV20-1 and TRBJ2-4, with 11 bases lining up with TRBD2. Germline CDR1 and CDR2: DFQATT and SNEGSKA (reference sequence). This CDR3 is built from 16 residues. Unmatched junction bases numbered 7, after V lost 5 bases and J lost 1 base. In DNA form, the CDR3 reads TGCAGTGCTCCCCTAGCGGGAGGTCGGGCCAAAAACATTCAGTACTTC. It translates to CSAPLAGGRAKNIQYF.

The chain couples TRBV5-1 to TRBJ2-5; possibly TRBD1 or TRBD2 for D (6 bases each). Germline assignment: CDR1 SGHRS and CDR2 YFSETQ. The CDR3 runs 15 residues. Trimming pared 0 bases from V and 4 bases from J, leaving 13 bases between. This chain's CDR3 is CASSLGMEGVETQYF. CDR3 coding DNA: TGCGCCAGCAGCTTGGGGATGGAGGGGGTAGAGACCCAGTACTTC.

The CDR3 region is CASSLDLQAFF. CDR3 coding DNA: TGTGCCAGCAGCTTAGATCTGCAAGCTTTCTTT. The genes are TRBV11-3 and TRBJ1-1; D unresolved. The CDR3 is 11 amino acids. Germline assignment: CDR1 SGHNT and CDR2 YENEEA. Trimming stripped 0 bases from V and 9 bases from J, with 5 bases between.

This clonotype was counted once. CDR3 sequence reads: CSAPGTGAHRTDTQYF. The CDR3, as DNA: TGCAGTGCGCCCGGGACAGGGGCGCACCGCACAGATACGCAGTATTTT. V gene TRBV20-1 combines with J gene TRBJ2-3; TRBD1 matches 10 bases. The junction had 10 bases not matched to a gene; V was cut back by 6 bases and J by 1 base. CDR1 is DFQATT and CDR2 is SNEGSKA in the germline V gene (reference sequence). This CDR3 has 16 amino acids.

The rearrangement links TRBV6-1 to TRBJ2-5, with a weak D call TRBD1 (6 bases). Germline-derived CDR1 and CDR2 are MNHNS and SASEGT. The CDR3 runs to 13 residues. The V end lost 11 bases, the J end lost 7 bases, and 20 bases lay between the germline ends. Written as DNA, the CDR3 is TGTGCCGCAGCAGAGGCACTAGGGGGGACCCAGTACTTC. The encoded protein is CAAAEALGGTQYF.

V is TRBV20-1 and J is TRBJ1-2; TRBD1 aligns across 10 bases. V dropped 5 bases and J dropped 7; count of bases not matched to a gene: 4. The germline V gene encodes CDR1 DFQATT and CDR2 SNEGSKA (reference sequence). This CDR3 has 12 amino acids. The DNA of the CDR3 is TGCAGTGCTCCCGACAGGGGGCCTGGCTACACCTTC. Protein sequence: CSAPDRGPGYTF.

This clonotype occurred a few times. CDR3 sequence (DNA): TGTGCCAGCAGCCAAGGTCTAGCGCTTATCCAAGAGACCCAGTACTTC. It encodes CASSQGLALIQETQYF. The gene calls are TRBV7-2 and TRBJ2-5; D possibly corresponds to TRBD2 (6 bases). The CDR3 has 16 amino acids. Germline CDR1 reads SGHTA; CDR2 reads FQGNSA. V gave up 5 bases and J gave up 1 base, with 17 bases separating them.

The V gene is TRBV27, the J gene TRBJ1-1; D is undetermined. Germline values: CDR1 MNHEY, CDR2 SMNVEV (reference sequence). Trimming cost V 4 bases and J 0 bases, with 6 bases left between them. CDR3 length: 13 residues. The CDR3 is CASSSRMNTEAFF. In nucleotides, the CDR3 is TGTGCCAGCAGTTCCCGAATGAACACTGAAGCTTTCTTT.

This chain joins TRBV30 and TRBJ2-2, with a tentative D call TRBD1 (5 bases). Looked up from germline, CDR1 is GTSNPN and CDR2 is SVGIG (reference sequence). The ends were cut back, 7 bases at V and 3 bases at J, with 15 bases in the middle. This CDR3 is 14 amino acids long. The CDR3 protein is CASRGFLYTGELFF. The CDR3 nucleotides read TGTGCCTCAAGGGGTTTCTTGTACACCGGGGAGCTGTTTTTT.

The V gene is TRBV6-2 or TRBV6-3, the J gene TRBJ1-1; no clear D gene. Trimming removed 5 bases from V and 7 bases from J, with 14 bases in between. This CDR3 spans 13 amino acids. The V gene's germline CDR1 is MNHEY and CDR2 SVGEGT. CDR3 protein: CASSPPPLYEAFF. The CDR3 nucleotides read TGTGCCAGCAGTCCCCCCCCCCTGTATGAAGCTTTCTTT.